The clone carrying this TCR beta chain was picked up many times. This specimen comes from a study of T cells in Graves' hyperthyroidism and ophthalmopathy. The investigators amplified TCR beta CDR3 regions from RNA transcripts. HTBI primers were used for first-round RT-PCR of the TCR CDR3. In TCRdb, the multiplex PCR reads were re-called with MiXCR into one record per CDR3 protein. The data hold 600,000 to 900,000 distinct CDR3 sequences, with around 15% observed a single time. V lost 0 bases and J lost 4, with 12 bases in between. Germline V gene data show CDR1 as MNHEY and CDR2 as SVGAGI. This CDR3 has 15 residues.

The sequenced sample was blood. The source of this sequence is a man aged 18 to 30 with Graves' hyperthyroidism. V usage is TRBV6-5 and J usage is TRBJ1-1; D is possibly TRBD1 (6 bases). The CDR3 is CASSYSGGASTEAFF. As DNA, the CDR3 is TGTGCCAGCAGTTACTCTGGGGGCGCGAGCACTGAAGCTTTCTTT.